Described below is a single T cell receptor beta chain sequence and its context. The antigen remains unidentified. Other DNA sequences in this sample translate to the same CDR3. The CDR3 contains 14 residues. V dropped 0 bases and J dropped 2; count of bases not matched to a gene: 2. Germline CDR1 is SGHRS and CDR2 is YFSETQ. The data originate from a study of shared clonotypes between healthy human individuals. General study findings and limits: The sole specimen, blood, was sampled, and tissue repertoires likely differ. Although depth was large, rarefaction showed that sequencing of the sorted subsets was incomplete.

Assay: immunoSEQ multiplex PCR; the TCRdb copy retains only in-frame clones and omits some. Among some 1.5 million clones listed, around 95% were seen once. Sequencing was done on a sample of naive CD4+ T cells sorted from blood. Sample subset: CD45RA+ positively selected. The clonotype was recovered from a man aged 25 to 45 in good health. The chain is built from TRBV5-1 and TRBJ2-7, with 7 positions matching TRBD1. CDR3 region: CASSLGQGAYEQYF. DNA of the CDR3: TGCGCCAGCAGCTTGGGGCAGGGGGCCTACGAGCAGTACTTC.